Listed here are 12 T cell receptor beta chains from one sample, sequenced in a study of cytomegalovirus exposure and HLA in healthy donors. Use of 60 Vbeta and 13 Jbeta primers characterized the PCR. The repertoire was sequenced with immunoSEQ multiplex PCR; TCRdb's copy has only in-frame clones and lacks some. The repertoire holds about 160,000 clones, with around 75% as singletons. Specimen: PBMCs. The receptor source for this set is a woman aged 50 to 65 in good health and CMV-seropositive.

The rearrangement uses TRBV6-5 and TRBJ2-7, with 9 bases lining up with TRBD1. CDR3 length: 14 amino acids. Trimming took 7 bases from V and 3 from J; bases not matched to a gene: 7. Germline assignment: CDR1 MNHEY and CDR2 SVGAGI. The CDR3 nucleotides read TGTGCCAGCAAGCAGGGACAGGGAATCTACGAGCAGTACTTC. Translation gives CASKQGQGIYEQYF.

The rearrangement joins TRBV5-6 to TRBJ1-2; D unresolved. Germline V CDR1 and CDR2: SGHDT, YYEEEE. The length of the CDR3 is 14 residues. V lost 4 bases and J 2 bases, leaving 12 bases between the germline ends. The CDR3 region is CASSPEGGNYGYTF. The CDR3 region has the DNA TGTGCCAGCAGCCCCGAAGGAGGGAACTATGGCTACACCTTC.

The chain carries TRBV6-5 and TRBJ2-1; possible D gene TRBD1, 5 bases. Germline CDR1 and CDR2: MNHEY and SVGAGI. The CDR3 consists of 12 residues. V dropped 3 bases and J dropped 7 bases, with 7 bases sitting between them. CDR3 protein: CASSYKGNEQFF. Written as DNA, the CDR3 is TGTGCCAGCAGTTATAAGGGGAATGAGCAGTTCTTC.

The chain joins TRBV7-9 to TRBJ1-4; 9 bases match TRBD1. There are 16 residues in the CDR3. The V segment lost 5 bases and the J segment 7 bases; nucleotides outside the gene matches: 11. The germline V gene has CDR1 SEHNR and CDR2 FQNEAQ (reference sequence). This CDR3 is CASSKNRQGDTEKLFF. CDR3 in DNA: TGTGCCAGCAGCAAAAACCGACAGGGGGATACTGAAAAACTGTTTTTT.

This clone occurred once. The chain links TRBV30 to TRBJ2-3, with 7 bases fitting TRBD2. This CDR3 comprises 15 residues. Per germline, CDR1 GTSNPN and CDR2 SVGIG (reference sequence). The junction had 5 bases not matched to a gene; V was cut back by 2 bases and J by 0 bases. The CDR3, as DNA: TGTGCCTGGAGTTTGACTAGCCGTAGCACAGATACGCAGTATTTT. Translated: CAWSLTSRSTDTQYF. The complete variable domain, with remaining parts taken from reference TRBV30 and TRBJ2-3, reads SQTIHQWPATLVQPVGSPLSLECTVEGTSNPNLYWYRQAAGRGLQLLFYSVGIGQISSEVPQNLSASRPQDRQFILSSKKLLLSDSGFYLCAWSLTSRSTDTQYFGPGTRLTVL.

The CDR3 bases are TGTGCCAGCAGCAAGACGGAGATCTCACAAGAGACCCAGTACTTC. This encodes CASSKTEISQETQYF. The chain employs TRBV6-1 and TRBJ2-5; no reliable D call. V was trimmed by 6 bases and J by 2 bases, leaving 16 bases between them. Germline CDR1 and CDR2: MNHNS and SASEGT. The CDR3 extends over 15 amino acids.

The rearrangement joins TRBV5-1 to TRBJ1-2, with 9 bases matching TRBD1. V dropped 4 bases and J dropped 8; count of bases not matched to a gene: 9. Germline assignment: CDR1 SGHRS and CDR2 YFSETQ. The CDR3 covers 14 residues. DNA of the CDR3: TGCGCCAGCAGCGAAACGGGACAGGGATGCGGCTACACCTTC. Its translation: CASSETGQGCGYTF.

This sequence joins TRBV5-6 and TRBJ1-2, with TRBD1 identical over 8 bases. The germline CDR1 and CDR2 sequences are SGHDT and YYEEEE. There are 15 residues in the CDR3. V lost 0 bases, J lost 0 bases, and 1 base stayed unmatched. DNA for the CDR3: TGTGCCAGCAGCTTGGGGGACAGGACTAACTATGGCTACACCTTC. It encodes CASSLGDRTNYGYTF.

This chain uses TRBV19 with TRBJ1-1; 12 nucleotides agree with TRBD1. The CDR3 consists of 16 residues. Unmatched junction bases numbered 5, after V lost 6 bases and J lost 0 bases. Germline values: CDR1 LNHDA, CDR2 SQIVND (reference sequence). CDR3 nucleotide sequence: TGTGCCAGTAGCCGGGGACAGGGGGCCGTGAACACTGAAGCTTTCTTT. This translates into CASSRGQGAVNTEAFF. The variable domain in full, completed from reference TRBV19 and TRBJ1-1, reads DGGITQSPKYLFRKEGQNVTLSCEQNLNHDAMYWYRQDPGQGLRLIYYSQIVNDFQKGDIAEGYSVSREKKESFPLTVTSAQKNPTAFYLCASSRGQGAVNTEAFFGQGTRLTVV.

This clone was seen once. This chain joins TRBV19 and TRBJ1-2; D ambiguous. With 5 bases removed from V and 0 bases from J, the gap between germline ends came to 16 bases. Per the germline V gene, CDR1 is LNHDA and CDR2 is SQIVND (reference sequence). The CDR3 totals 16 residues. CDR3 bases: TGTGCCAGTAGTCTCGGCGGGCCCAGAGCTAACTATGGCTACACCTTC. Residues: CASSLGGPRANYGYTF.

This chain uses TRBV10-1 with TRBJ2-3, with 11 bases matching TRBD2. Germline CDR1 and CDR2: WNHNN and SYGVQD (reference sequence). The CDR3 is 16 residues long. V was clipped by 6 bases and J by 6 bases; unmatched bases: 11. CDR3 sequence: CASSEILAGGADTQYF. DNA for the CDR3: TGCGCCAGCAGCGAAATTCTAGCGGGGGGCGCCGATACGCAGTATTTT.

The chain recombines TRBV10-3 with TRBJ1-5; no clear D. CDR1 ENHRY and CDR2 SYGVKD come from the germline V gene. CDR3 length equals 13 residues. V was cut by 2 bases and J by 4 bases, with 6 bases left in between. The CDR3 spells CAISEVQNQPQHF. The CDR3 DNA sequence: TGTGCCATCAGTGAGGTCCAGAATCAGCCCCAGCATTTT.